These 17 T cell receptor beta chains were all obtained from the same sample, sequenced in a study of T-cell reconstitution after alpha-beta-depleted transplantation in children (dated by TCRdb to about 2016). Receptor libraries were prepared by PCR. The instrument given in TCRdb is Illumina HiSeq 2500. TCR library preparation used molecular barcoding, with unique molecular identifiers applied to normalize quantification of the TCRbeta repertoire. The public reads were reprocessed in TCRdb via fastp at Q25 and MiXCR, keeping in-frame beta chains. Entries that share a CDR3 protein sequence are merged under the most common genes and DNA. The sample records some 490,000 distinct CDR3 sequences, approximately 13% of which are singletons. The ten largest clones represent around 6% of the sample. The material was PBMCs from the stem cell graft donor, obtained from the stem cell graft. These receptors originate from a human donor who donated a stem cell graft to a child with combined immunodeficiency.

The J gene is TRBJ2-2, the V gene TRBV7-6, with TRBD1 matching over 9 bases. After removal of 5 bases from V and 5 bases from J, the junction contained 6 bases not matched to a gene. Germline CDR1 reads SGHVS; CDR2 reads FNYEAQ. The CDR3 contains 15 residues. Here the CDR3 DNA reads TGTGCCAGCAGCCAGTGGACAGGGGATACCGGGGAGCTGTTTTTT. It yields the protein CASSQWTGDTGELFF.

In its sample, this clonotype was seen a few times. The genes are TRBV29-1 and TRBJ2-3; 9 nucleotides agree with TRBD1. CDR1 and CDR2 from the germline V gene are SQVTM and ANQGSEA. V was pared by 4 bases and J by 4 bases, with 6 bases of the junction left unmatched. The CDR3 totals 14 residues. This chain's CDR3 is CSVGDTGGADTQYF. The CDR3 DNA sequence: TGCAGCGTTGGCGATACAGGGGGCGCAGATACGCAGTATTTT.

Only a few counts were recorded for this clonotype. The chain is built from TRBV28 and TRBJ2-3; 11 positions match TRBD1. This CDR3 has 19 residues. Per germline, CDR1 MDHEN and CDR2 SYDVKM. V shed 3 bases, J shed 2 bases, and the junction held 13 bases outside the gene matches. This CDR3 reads CASSFPGQGAGVHTDTQYF. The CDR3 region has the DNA TGTGCCAGCAGTTTTCCTGGACAGGGGGCCGGGGTTCACACAGATACGCAGTATTTT. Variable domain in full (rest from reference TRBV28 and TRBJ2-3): DVKVTQSSRYLVKRTGEKVFLECVQDMDHENMFWYRQDPGLGLRLIYFSYDVKMKEKGDIPEGYSVSREKKERFSLILESASTNQTSMYLCASSFPGQGAGVHTDTQYFGPGTRLTVL.

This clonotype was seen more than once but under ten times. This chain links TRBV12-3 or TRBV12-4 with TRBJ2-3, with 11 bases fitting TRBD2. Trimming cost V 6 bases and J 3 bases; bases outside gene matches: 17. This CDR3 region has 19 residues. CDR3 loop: CASRLNLAGGLGVTDTQYF. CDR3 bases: TGTGCCAGCAGACTCAACCTAGCGGGGGGCCTGGGGGTTACAGATACGCAGTATTTT.

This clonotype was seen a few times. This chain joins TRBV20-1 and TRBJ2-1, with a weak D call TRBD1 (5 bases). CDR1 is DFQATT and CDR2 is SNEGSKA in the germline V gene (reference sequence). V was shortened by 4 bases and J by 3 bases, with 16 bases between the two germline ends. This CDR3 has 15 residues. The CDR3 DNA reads TGCAGTGCTATTGCCGAAGACAGCGTCTACAATGAGCAGTTCTTC. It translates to CSAIAEDSVYNEQFF.

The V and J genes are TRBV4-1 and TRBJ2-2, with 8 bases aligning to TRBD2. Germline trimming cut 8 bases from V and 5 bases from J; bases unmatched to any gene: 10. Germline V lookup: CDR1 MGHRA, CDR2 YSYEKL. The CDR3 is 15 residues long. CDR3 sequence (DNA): TGCGCCAGCGCCCCCGGGACTAGATTTACCGGGGAGCTGTTTTTT. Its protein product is CASAPGTRFTGELFF.

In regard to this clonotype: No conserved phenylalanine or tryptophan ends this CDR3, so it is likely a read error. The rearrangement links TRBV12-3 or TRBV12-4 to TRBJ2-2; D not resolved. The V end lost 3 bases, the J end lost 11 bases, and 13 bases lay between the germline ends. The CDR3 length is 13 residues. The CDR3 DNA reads TGTGCCAGCAGTTTTTTTGGGCCTGAAGAGCTGTTTTGT. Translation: CASSFFGPEELFC.

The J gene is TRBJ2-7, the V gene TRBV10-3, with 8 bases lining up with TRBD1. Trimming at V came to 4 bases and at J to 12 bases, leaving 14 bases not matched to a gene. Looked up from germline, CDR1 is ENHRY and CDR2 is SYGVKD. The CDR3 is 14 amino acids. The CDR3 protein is CAISGTKGQAKRYF. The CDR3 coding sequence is TGTGCCATCAGTGGCACTAAGGGACAGGCCAAGCGGTACTTC.

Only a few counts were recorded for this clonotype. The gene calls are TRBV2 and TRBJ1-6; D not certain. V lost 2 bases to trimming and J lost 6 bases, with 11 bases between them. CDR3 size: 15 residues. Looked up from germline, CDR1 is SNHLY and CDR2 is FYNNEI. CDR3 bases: TGTGCCAGCAGTGAACTTGCCATACCTAATTCACCCCTCCACTTT. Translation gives CASSELAIPNSPLHF.

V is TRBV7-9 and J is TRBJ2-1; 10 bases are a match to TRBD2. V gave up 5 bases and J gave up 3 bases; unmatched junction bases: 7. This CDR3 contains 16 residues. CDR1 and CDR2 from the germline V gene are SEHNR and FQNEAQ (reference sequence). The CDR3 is CASSPGTSESYNEQFF. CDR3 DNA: TGTGCCAGCAGCCCCGGGACTAGCGAGAGCTACAATGAGCAGTTCTTC.

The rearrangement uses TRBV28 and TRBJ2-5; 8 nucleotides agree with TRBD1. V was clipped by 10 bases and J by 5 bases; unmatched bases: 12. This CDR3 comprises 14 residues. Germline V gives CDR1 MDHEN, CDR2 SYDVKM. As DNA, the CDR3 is TGTGCCATCTCAACGGGGACAGGCGTGGAGACCCAGTACTTC. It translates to CAISTGTGVETQYF.

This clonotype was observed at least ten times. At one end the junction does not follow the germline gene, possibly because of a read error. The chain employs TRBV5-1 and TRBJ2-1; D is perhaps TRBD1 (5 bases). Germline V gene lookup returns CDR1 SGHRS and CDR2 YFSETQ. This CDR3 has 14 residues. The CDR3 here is CASSLDSSYNEQFF. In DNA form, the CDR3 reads TGTGCCAGCAGCTTAGACAGCTCCTACAATGAGCAGTTCTTC.

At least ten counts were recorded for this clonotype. CDR3 sequence reads: CASSPPRRLAGVTDTQYF. CDR3 in DNA: TGTGCCAGCAGTCCCCCTCGTAGACTAGCGGGAGTGACAGATACGCAGTATTTT. This chain uses TRBV12-3 or TRBV12-4 with TRBJ2-3; 12 positions agree with TRBD2. CDR3 size: 18 residues. V shed 5 bases and J 3 bases; nucleotides not matched to a gene: 12.

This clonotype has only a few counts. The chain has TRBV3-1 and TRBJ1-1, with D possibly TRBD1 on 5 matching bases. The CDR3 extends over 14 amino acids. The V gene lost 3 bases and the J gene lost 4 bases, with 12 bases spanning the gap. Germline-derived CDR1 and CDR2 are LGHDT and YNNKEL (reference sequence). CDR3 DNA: TGTGCCAGCAGCCAGGAAGGGGCAAGCACTGAAGCTTTCTTT. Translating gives CASSQEGASTEAFF.

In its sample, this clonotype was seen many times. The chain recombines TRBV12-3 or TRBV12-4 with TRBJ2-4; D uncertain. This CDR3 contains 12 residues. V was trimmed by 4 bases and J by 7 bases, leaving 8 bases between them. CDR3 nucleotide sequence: TGTGCCAGCAGTTCCACATGGAACATTCAGTACTTC. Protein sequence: CASSSTWNIQYF.

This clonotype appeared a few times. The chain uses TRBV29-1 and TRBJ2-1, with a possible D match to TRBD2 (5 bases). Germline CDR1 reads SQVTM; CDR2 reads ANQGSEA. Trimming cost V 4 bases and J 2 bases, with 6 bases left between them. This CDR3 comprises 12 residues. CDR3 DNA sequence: TGCAGCGTTGGAGCGGCCTACAATGAGCAGTTCTTC. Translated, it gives CSVGAAYNEQFF.

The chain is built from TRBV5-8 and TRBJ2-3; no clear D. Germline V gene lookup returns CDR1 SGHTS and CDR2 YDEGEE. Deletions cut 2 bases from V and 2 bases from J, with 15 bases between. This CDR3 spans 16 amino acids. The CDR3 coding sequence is TGTGCCAGCAGCTTCTGGCAACTAACCTTCACAGATACGCAGTATTTT. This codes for CASSFWQLTFTDTQYF.